This section outlines one TCR beta chain sequence together with its context. Its antigen is not identified. Blood CD4+ CD25-low CD127-high conventional T cells supplied the genomic DNA template. This CDR3 has 14 residues. V gave up 6 bases and J gave up 8 bases, with 19 bases separating them. CDR1 is MNHEY, CDR2 SVGAGI, per germline. The source of the sample is a study of regulatory and conventional T cells in RAG deficiency. Study-wide points: Other subsets showed about 9-fold reductions, but Treg unique TCR beta sequences fell 75 to 100-fold in these patients.

Sequenced by immunoSEQ multiplex PCR; TCRdb stores in-frame clones only, minus some. Here the sample spans roughly 45,000 clones, just under 90% being singletons. The sample was also reused in another study, on regulatory T cells. That source reports: Primers: 52 TRBV forward and 13 TRBJ reverse.

The J gene is TRBJ1-2, the V gene TRBV6-5; D is perhaps TRBD1 (6 bases). This TCR came from a human donor in good health. Sequencing was carried out using CD4+ effector T cells sorted from blood. The CDR3 coding sequence is TGTGCCAGCAGCCAAGGGGCTACAGGGTACGGCTACACCTTC. Protein product: CASSQGATGYGYTF.